This T cell receptor (beta chain) was sequenced for a study of blood T cell repertoires in COVID-19. About the study: The samples span acute and convalescent COVID-19 from the United States, Italy and Spain.

V was pared by 3 bases and J by 5 bases, with 22 bases between. The V gene's germline CDR1 is KGHSH and CDR2 LQKENI. This CDR3 has 17 residues. Study processing details: Scientists estimated how many nucleated cells there were by amplifying reference gene primers. Some clones are missing from TCRdb's copy, which holds only in-frame ones; the method was immunoSEQ multiplex PCR. Clone size and V and J calls were adopted from that table, with D and trimming inferred from the DNA. The sample consists of some 130,000 clones, about nine tenths of them appearing once. The receptor comes from a man aged 50 to 59 with active COVID-19. This chain connects TRBV18 to TRBJ2-5; TRBD2 is a possible D gene (5 bases). The sequencing input was peripheral blood. The CDR3 DNA follows: TGTGCCAGCTCACCGTCTCGGGCGGCAACACGGAGGGAGACCCAGTACTTC. Encoded protein: CASSPSRAATRRETQYF.